The clone carrying this T cell receptor beta chain was seen a single time. Its antigen is undetermined. The CDR3 is 14 residues long. Per germline, CDR1 SGHNT and CDR2 YYREEE (reference sequence). Trimming stripped 7 bases from V and 8 bases from J, with 19 bases between. The data are from a study of graft-versus-host responses after intestinal transplantation. Across the whole study: As for transplant type, recipients had multivisceral, liver-intestinal, or isolated intestinal grafts. After anti-thymocyte globulin induction, recipients took tacrolimus and steroids for approximately three years.

Clones were sequenced by immunoSEQ multiplex PCR, and TCRdb holds only the in-frame ones, with some missing. Of about 92,000 clones detected, about nine tenths appear once; the ten largest clones hold approximately 5.6%. The chain has TRBV5-4 and TRBJ2-1; either TRBD1 or TRBD2 may fit D (5 bases each). Sequencing was performed on unstimulated CD8+ T cells sorted from spleen or lymph node cells, taken before intestinal transplant. This sequence originates from a human donor who received an intestinal transplant. DNA of the CDR3: TGTGCCAGCCCTGGCGCAGCTGGGGGAGATGAGCAGTTCTTC. This codes for CASPGAAGGDEQFF.